These 20 T cell receptor beta chains came from one sample sequenced in a study of tumor-infiltrating lymphocytes in primary liver carcinoma. From 20-30 mg of unsorted bulk tissue, DNA and RNA were co-extracted together. cDNA specific to TCR beta was made from 500 ng of total RNA, with a constant-region primer employed for priming. Three nested multiplex PCR rounds, a slightly modified ARM-PCR method, built the TCR beta libraries. In the first two PCR rounds, TRBV1-TRBV30 forward primers were paired with a C-beta reverse primer, and each round lasted roughly 10 cycles. TCRdb ran MiXCR on the multiplex PCR reads and lists one entry per CDR3 protein. Here the sample spans 55,000 or so distinct CDR3 sequences, less than 75% being singletons. Material: liver tumor tissue from sampling region 2. This sample's subset: tumor region T2, inferior pole. These receptors all stem from a man aged 35-49 years with primary liver carcinoma and hepatitis B virus infection.

As for this clonotype: A junction end diverges from the germline sequence, so it may reflect a read error. The chain links TRBV6-1 to TRBJ2-1; a possible D gene is TRBD1 (5 bases). The CDR3 has 15 amino acids. The germline V gene encodes CDR1 MNHNS and CDR2 SASEGT. The CDR3 spells CASSEGGSSHNEQFF. The DNA for the CDR3 is TGTGCCAGCAGTGAAGGGGGCTCCTCCCACAATGAGCAGTTCTTC.

Of note for this clonotype: Relative to the germline gene, one junction end is altered; a read error may explain this. The chain is built from TRBV4-2 and TRBJ1-1; D is possibly TRBD1 (6 bases). Germline loops: CDR1 LGHNA, CDR2 YNFKEQ. The CDR3 extends over 17 amino acids. The CDR3 sequence is CTSSQEYAQGFWIEAFF. The DNA of the CDR3 is TGTACCAGCAGCCAAGAGTACGCACAGGGTTTTTGGATTGAAGCTTTCTTT.

This clonotype occurred once. The chain couples TRBV5-1 to TRBJ2-7; D is ambiguous. CDR3 length: 13 amino acids. Per germline, CDR1 SGHRS and CDR2 YFSETQ. CDR3 protein: CASSFNAEYEQYV. The CDR3 DNA follows: TGCGCCAGCAGTTTCAACGCAGAGTACGAGCAGTATGTC.

J is TRBJ2-7 and V is TRBV29-1; D might be TRBD1 (6 bases). Germline assignment: CDR1 SQVTM and CDR2 ANQGSEA. The germline V and J ends were trimmed by 5 bases and 2 bases, with 16 bases remaining between them. This CDR3 region has 14 residues. As DNA, the CDR3 is TGCAGCGTTTTATTGGGGACAAGTGCCTACGAGCAGTACTTC. Its translation is CSVLLGTSAYEQYF.

Comments on this clonotype: Sequence at one end of the junction differs from germline and may be a read error. This rearrangement joins TRBV11-2 to TRBJ2-7; D is undetermined. Germline values: CDR1 SGHAT, CDR2 FQNNGV. The CDR3 consists of 16 residues. CDR3 residues: CASNLETAPKPYERYF. CDR3 DNA sequence: TGTGCCAGCAACTTAGAGACGGCACCAAAACCCTACGAGCGGTACTTC. Supplemented by reference TRBV11-2 and TRBJ2-7, the full variable domain reads EAGVAQSPRYKIIEKRQSVAFWCNPISGHATLYWYQQILGQGPKLLIQFQNNGVVDDSQLPKDRFSAERLKGVDSTLKIQPAKLEDSAVYLCASNLETAPKPYERYFGPGTRLTVT.

The chain joins TRBV6-1 to TRBJ2-1; D not certain. V lost 0 bases and J 8 bases, leaving 17 bases between the germline ends. The germline gives CDR1 MNHNS, CDR2 SASEGT. There are 16 residues in the CDR3. CDR3 nucleotide sequence: TGTGCCAGCAGTGAAGCCCCCTTGGCAGGAGTTGATGAGCAGTTCTTC. Protein product: CASSEAPLAGVDEQFF.

In regard to this clonotype: Its ends do not fully match the called genes, so a read error is possible. The rearrangement uses TRBV11-2 and TRBJ2-1; no firm D call. Germline lookup yields CDR1 SGHAT and CDR2 FQNNGV. The CDR3 is 12 residues long. CDR3 nucleotide sequence: TGTGCCAACAGCCCCCCCCACGATGAGCAGTTCTTC. Translation gives CANSPPHDEQFF.

Comments on this clonotype: In this CDR3 the conserved last residue, phenylalanine or tryptophan, is missing, so a read error is likely. No DNA is shown, since the ends of the CDR3 on it are uncertain; the CDR3 is the one TCRdb lists. The chain employs TRBV11-2 and TRBJ1-1. The CDR3 is 13 residues long, ends included. CDR1 is SGHAT and CDR2 is FQNNGV in the germline V gene. The CDR3 loop is CASSIDQVTEASL.

With regard to this clonotype: This CDR3 fails to terminate in the conserved phenylalanine or tryptophan, so it likely reflects a read error. The rearrangement uses TRBV5-6 and TRBJ2-2; 9 nucleotides align to TRBD1. This CDR3 comprises 15 residues. V was clipped by 5 bases and J by 8 bases; unmatched bases: 10. Germline V gene lookup returns CDR1 SGHDT and CDR2 YYEEEE. The CDR3 nucleotides are TGTGCCAGCAGTCCCCGGACAGGGGTCACTGGGGAGCTGTTTCTT. Translated, it gives CASSPRTGVTGELFL.

The chain carries TRBV10-3 and TRBJ1-5, with D unresolved. From germline, CDR1 is ENHRY and CDR2 SYGVKD. V lost 4 bases, J lost 5 bases, and 12 bases lay in between. This CDR3 has 14 residues. The CDR3 sequence: CAISVSWQDQPQHF. CDR3 coding DNA: TGTGCCATCAGTGTATCTTGGCAGGATCAGCCCCAGCATTTT.

The J gene is TRBJ2-2, the V gene TRBV29-1; TRBD1 matches at 8 bases. The CDR3 is 14 residues long. Losses at the gene ends were 5 bases for V and 2 bases for J; bases not matched to a gene: 4. Germline lookup yields CDR1 SQVTM and CDR2 ANQGSEA. In DNA form, the CDR3 reads TGCAGCGTTCAAGGACAGGGTAACACCGGGGAGCTGTTTTTT. Its protein product is CSVQGQGNTGELFF.

This clonotype has more than one count but fewer than ten. The junction and the germline gene differ at one end; a read error may be behind it. CDR3 coding DNA: TGTGCCAGCAGCTTAGAACCGGGACAGAATTCACCCCTACACTTT. It is translated as CASSLEPGQNSPLHF. The chain recombines TRBV11-2 with TRBJ1-6; 7 bases map to TRBD1. The CDR3 runs 15 residues. Germline assignment: CDR1 SGHAT and CDR2 FQNNGV.

V is TRBV6-2 or TRBV6-3 and J is TRBJ2-3, with a weak D call TRBD2 (6 bases). Trimming removed 8 bases at V and 3 bases at J, with 27 bases between. Germline CDR1 MNHEY, CDR2 SVGEGT. CDR3 length: 18 residues. The CDR3 reads CASGFSPRLLEGTDTQYF. CDR3 nucleotide sequence: TGTGCCAGCGGTTTCTCCCCGCGTCTCCTGGAGGGTACAGATACGCAGTATTTT.

As regards this clonotype: One end of the junction is discordant with germline, which a read error may explain. The J gene is TRBJ2-1, the V gene TRBV6-5, with no clear D. CDR1 and CDR2 from the germline V gene are MNHEY and SVGAGI. This CDR3 has 15 residues. CDR3 in DNA: TGTGCCAGCATTTACTCGGTTCCAGAAGGTGATGAGCAGTTCTTC. Residues: CASIYSVPEGDEQFF.

This clonotype has just one count. An end of the junction differs from the germline gene, which may be a read error. The J gene is TRBJ1-2, the V gene TRBV7-9; D gene ambiguous. This CDR3 comprises 16 residues. The germline gives CDR1 SEHNR, CDR2 FQNEAQ (reference sequence). The CDR3 DNA reads TGTGTCAGCAGCCCCGAGGGTAGGCTGTCCCGGTATGGCTACACCTTC. Residues: CVSSPEGRLSRYGYTF.

As to this clonotype: Because the CDR3 is missing its conserved closing phenylalanine or tryptophan, this is likely a read error. The limits of the CDR3 on the DNA are not certain, so only TCRdb's listed CDR3 is given. V and J are TRBV5-1 and TRBJ2-1; the D segment call TRBD2 is taken from the table without a DNA check. Termini included, the CDR3 measures 14 amino acids. The germline CDR1 and CDR2 sequences are SGHRS and YFSETQ. The CDR3 loop is CASSRSPGFSEQFY.

This clonotype was recorded at least ten times. CDR3 residues: CAITSGENTEAFF. The CDR3 DNA reads as TGTGCCATCACGAGTGGGGAGAACACTGAAGCTTTCTTT. This chain uses TRBV10-3 with TRBJ1-1; D uncertain. The CDR3 length is 13 residues. CDR1 is ENHRY, CDR2 SYGVKD, per germline. The V end was cut by 7 bases, the J end by 1 base, with 10 bases between.

This clonotype showed up many times. This chain links TRBV11-2 with TRBJ2-3; 9 positions agree with TRBD1. Germline CDR1 SGHAT, CDR2 FQNNGV. V was clipped by 3 bases and J by 3 bases; unmatched bases: 1. The CDR3 loop spans 14 amino acids. This CDR3 reads CASSFDRGTDTQYF. In DNA form, the CDR3 reads TGTGCCAGCAGCTTCGACAGGGGGACAGATACGCAGTATTTT. Based on the CDR3 plus reference TRBV11-2 and TRBJ2-3, the full variable domain is EAGVAQSPRYKIIEKRQSVAFWCNPISGHATLYWYQQILGQGPKLLIQFQNNGVVDDSQLPKDRFSAERLKGVDSTLKIQPAKLEDSAVYLCASSFDRGTDTQYFGPGTRLTVL.

Remarks on this clonotype: Being one base from a much bigger clone, this may be a read error. This chain uses TRBV28 with TRBJ2-5, with D perhaps TRBD1 (6 bases). This CDR3 has 15 amino acids. Trimming pared 3 bases from V and 5 bases from J, leaving 16 bases between. Germline CDR1 reads MDHEN; CDR2 reads SYDVKM. The CDR3 spells CASSLQTGRYETQYF. DNA of the CDR3: TGTGCCAGCAGTTTGCAGACAGGCCGGTATGAGACCCAGTACTTC.

In its sample, this clonotype was seen many times. This rearrangement joins TRBV6-2 or TRBV6-3 to TRBJ2-1, with TRBD2 matching over 14 bases. Trimming at V came to 2 bases and at J to 8 bases, leaving 11 bases not matched to a gene. Germline V gene lookup returns CDR1 MNHEY and CDR2 SVGEGT. The CDR3 length is 18 residues. The CDR3 loop reads CASSYLPGTSGSWDEQFF. Written as DNA, the CDR3 is TGTGCCAGCAGTTACCTCCCCGGGACTAGCGGGAGTTGGGATGAGCAGTTCTTC.